The rows below give T cell receptor beta chains drawn from one sample of a study of cytomegalovirus exposure and HLA in healthy donors. Sequencing used immunoSEQ multiplex PCR; TCRdb keeps in-frame clones, though not all of them. The sample gives some 180,000 clones, roughly 70% of which show up once; 1.5% to 2% is in the top ten. The sequencing sample was made of PBMCs. All receptors derive from a woman under 40 in good health and CMV-seronegative. Both conserved end residues are part of each CDR3.

J gene	V gene	CDR3 protein
TRBJ1-4	TRBV18	CASSPQQGARSEKLFF
TRBJ1-2	TRBV27	CASSPTANYGYTF
TRBJ1-1	TRBV4-3	CASSQETPRYLNTEAFF
TRBJ2-7	TRBV2	CASRPGQAYDEQYF
TRBJ1-1	TRBV5-6	CASSFDRITEAFF
TRBJ1-1	TRBV6-1	CASSEFGRVGGVAFF
TRBJ2-2	TRBV4-2	CASSQDPGTGELFF
TRBJ1-2	TRBV2	CASSAGTGGAYGYTF
TRBJ2-7	TRBV10-1	CASSRGATGTYEQYF
TRBJ2-1	TRBV5-6	CASSLGFGGSYNEQFF
TRBJ2-1	TRBV7-3	CASSFRGQFF
TRBJ2-1	TRBV6-5	CASSRDRGSGEQFF
TRBJ2-7	TRBV7-9	CASSFSRTGTGNYEQYF
TRBJ2-3	TRBV29-1	CSVEPLADSTDTQYF
TRBJ2-5	TRBV4-1	CASSQDRMGTFQETQYF
TRBJ1-1	TRBV19	CASSPQLDSSSKAFF
TRBJ1-5	TRBV27	CASSSLGTFSNQPQHF
NA	TRBV6-5	CASRSTGSSYEQYF
TRBJ1-5	TRBV6-5	CAGGTGGGNQPQHF
TRBJ2-7	TRBV5-1	CASSLDRTSIYEQYF
TRBJ1-5	TRBV9	CASSVGTGGEPQHF
TRBJ1-1	TRBV19	CASSLTGMNTEAFF
TRBJ2-2	TRBV6-4	CASSDSSGSVAGELFF
TRBJ2-6	TRBV4-2	CASSQEGAGANVLTF
NA	TRBV29-1	CSVEAQGGYEQYF
TRBJ1-2	TRBV27	CASSLWGQGAYGYTF
TRBJ1-1	TRBV4-2	CASSHSGDYEAFF
TRBJ2-7	TRBV28	CASSSVEWSSYEQYF
TRBJ2-1	TRBV9	CASSVAKLAGARNEQFF
TRBJ2-7	TRBV5-1	CASSLGDRALEQYF
TRBJ1-2	TRBV27	CASGGGGFYGYTF
TRBJ1-1	TRBV28	CASSFGGPEAFF
TRBJ1-2	TRBV19	CASSILRLNYGYTF
TRBJ1-2	TRBV5-5	CASSLVGRDGYTF
TRBJ2-4	TRBV15	CATSRATENIQYF
TRBJ2-1	TRBV9	CASSVLGTANINEQFF
TRBJ2-3	TRBV5-4	CASSWGAPGGRGDTQYF
TRBJ2-7	TRBV5-1	CASSLASGARVYEQYF
TRBJ1-2	TRBV29-1	CSALQGANYGYTF
TRBJ1-1	TRBV7-9	CASSQGGTGGIF
NA	TRBV4-3	CASSQDRVGIRPYEQYF
TRBJ2-7	TRBV10-3	CAIKGEGGAYEQYF
TRBJ1-1	TRBV14	CASSQQGYTEAFF